This T cell receptor beta chain was observed in a study of T cell responses to AZD1222 COVID-19 vaccine. Study-level results: Spike was spanned by vaccine-associated CD4 TCRs, with dominance at 160-218 and 743-854.

This CDR3 is built from 16 residues. V shed 0 bases and J shed 0 bases, with 10 bases lying between them. Germline V gene data show CDR1 as SGDLS and CDR2 as YYNGEE. Profiling relied on immunoSEQ multiplex PCR, and the TCRdb table lists in-frame clones only, not all of them. The repertoire holds more than 120,000 clones, with about 82% as singletons. This clone was counted only a few times. Its antigen is as yet unknown. This sequence joins TRBV9 and TRBJ1-3; D remains unclear. This specimen consisted of peripheral blood, obtained 28 days after the second AZD1222 dose. The source of this sequence is an adult who received the AZD1222 COVID-19 vaccine. The CDR3 is CASSVGKASSGNTIYF. The CDR3 DNA is TGTGCCAGCAGCGTAGGAAAGGCCAGCTCTGGAAACACCATATATTTT.